This TCR beta chain was identified in a study of control samples from healthy donors and cancer patients. Sequenced by immunoSEQ multiplex PCR; TCRdb stores in-frame clones only, minus some. This table holds about 54,000 clones, around 96% found once. V lost 0 bases to trimming and J lost 4 bases, with 2 bases between them. Germline CDR1 SGHRS, CDR2 YFSETQ. The CDR3 consists of 11 residues. The chain couples TRBV5-1 to TRBJ2-7; D unclear. This clonotype originated in a woman aged 25 to 45 in good health. The sequenced material came from blood. The CDR3 nucleotides read TGCGCCAGCAGCTTGGGTTACGAGCAGTACTTC. This gives the protein CASSLGYEQYF.